Shown below are 9 T cell receptor beta chains from a single sample sequenced in a study of blood T cell repertoires in COVID-19. The data were produced by immunoSEQ multiplex PCR, yet TCRdb's version contains in-frame clones alone and is incomplete. The sample contains more than 350,000 clones, 85% to 90% of which appear only once. The source material was PBMCs or T cells enriched from blood (not recorded which). Source of these receptors: a man aged 18 to 29 who had recovered from COVID-19.

The J gene is TRBJ2-5, the V gene TRBV6-2 or TRBV6-3; D might be TRBD2 (7 bases). The V gene's germline CDR1 is MNHEY and CDR2 SVGEGT. The CDR3 has 17 amino acids. The V end lost 0 bases, the J end lost 4 bases, and 18 bases lay between the germline ends. The CDR3: CASSYSSIGGGRETQYF. DNA for the CDR3: TGTGCCAGCAGTTACTCGAGTATAGGGGGGGGCAGAGAGACCCAGTACTTC.

This clone was detected once. The chain carries TRBV29-1 and TRBJ2-6; D gene uncertain. The CDR3 sequence is 12 residues long. Germline loops: CDR1 SQVTM, CDR2 ANQGSEA. DNA for the CDR3: TGCTCGGTTTGGTCTGGGGCCAACGTCCTGACTTTC. Protein: CSVWSGANVLTF. Full variable domain (remainder filled in from reference TRBV29-1 and TRBJ2-6): SAVISQKPSRDICQRGTSLTIQCQVDSQVTMMFWYRQQPGQSLTLIATANQGSEATYESGFVIDKFPISRPNLTFSTLTVSNMSPEDSSIYLCSVWSGANVLTFGAGSRLTVL.

The V gene is TRBV28, the J gene TRBJ1-1; perhaps TRBD1 as D (6 bases). The length of the CDR3 is 16 residues. Germline CDR1 is MDHEN and CDR2 is SYDVKM. Trimming cost V 6 bases and J 2 bases, with 19 bases left between them. The CDR3, as DNA: TGTGCCAGCAGCCCCCTGCCCAGGACAGACAACACTGAAGCTTTCTTT. Protein: CASSPLPRTDNTEAFF.

The chain carries TRBV2 and TRBJ1-1; 8 bases are shared with TRBD1. The germline V gene has CDR1 SNHLY and CDR2 FYNNEI. The CDR3 spans 15 residues. With 3 bases clipped from V and 11 bases from J, the junction kept 14 bases outside the gene matches. In DNA, the CDR3 is TGTGCCAGCAGTGAGGGCGGATTGGGCAGGGGGCTGGCTTTCTTT. The encoded protein is CASSEGGLGRGLAFF.

J is TRBJ1-2 and V is TRBV25-1, with TRBD1 as a possible D gene (6 bases). The CDR3 consists of 14 residues. The V end was cut by 5 bases, the J end by 3 bases, with 13 bases between. Germline V CDR1 and CDR2: MGHDK, SYGVNS. CDR3 protein: CASSLTGTDYGYTF. The CDR3 region has the DNA TGTGCCAGCAGTTTAACAGGGACGGACTATGGCTACACCTTC.

The V call is TRBV5-4, the J call TRBJ1-2; 10 nucleotides line up with TRBD1. Unmatched junction bases numbered 2, after V lost 4 bases and J lost 5 bases. This CDR3 is 13 amino acids long. The germline V gene has CDR1 SGHNT and CDR2 YYREEE (reference sequence). CDR3 coding DNA: TGTGCCAGCAGCCGACAGGGGGCTTATGGCTACACCTTC. Translating gives CASSRQGAYGYTF.

The rearrangement links TRBV6-5 to TRBJ2-3; 8 bases agree with TRBD1. The ends lost 11 bases at V and 0 bases at J; junction bases unmatched: 7. This CDR3 contains 14 residues. Germline assignment: CDR1 MNHEY and CDR2 SVGAGI. The CDR3 DNA is TGTGCCTCTGCCCCAGGGGGCAGCACAGATACGCAGTATTTT. It yields the protein CASAPGGSTDTQYF.

This chain links TRBV5-8 with TRBJ2-5; 7 bases line up with TRBD1. Looked up from germline, CDR1 is SGHTS and CDR2 is YDEGEE. The CDR3 totals 15 residues. Trimming removed 3 bases from V and 5 bases from J; junction bases left unmatched: 10. The CDR3 DNA sequence: TGTGCCAGCAGCTATGGACAGGCCCCATGGGAGACCCAGTACTTC. Its translation is CASSYGQAPWETQYF.

The table lists this clone with a count of one. The chain uses TRBV18 and TRBJ1-2; 7 positions match TRBD1. V lost 2 bases, J lost 2 bases, and 8 bases stayed unmatched. Germline-derived CDR1 and CDR2 are KGHSH and LQKENI. The CDR3 totals 16 residues. The DNA for the CDR3 is TGTGCCAGCTCACCATCGGGACAGCAACCCAACTATGGCTACACCTTC. The encoded protein is CASSPSGQQPNYGYTF.